This T cell receptor beta chain was identified during a study of PD-1 blockade in classical Hodgkin lymphoma (dated by TCRdb to between 2020 and 2021). Context from the whole study: Nivolumab dosing was 3 mg/kg intravenously every 2 weeks, continuing until either disease progression or unacceptable toxicity. The study used CyTOF and TCR beta sequencing to define a peripheral blood immune signature of response to PD-1 blockade in classical Hodgkin lymphoma. General study outcomes and caveats: Diversity was lower in patients who began nivolumab less than 1 year after ASCT, so these patients were left out of later analyses to avoid confounding by immune reconstitution. A significant rise by C4D1 was seen in CD4+ but not CD8+ TCR diversity (p=0.0027 vs p=0.16), with the rise being most apparent in complete responders (p=0.02). Baseline diversity similar to that of newly diagnosed patients was observed in trial patients achieving complete response, whereas significantly lower diversity was observed in partial responders and progressors. The study covered only a single clinical trial cohort, and the causes of the repertoire differences, possibly disease activity or prior therapy, were still not defined. Baseline TCR diversity was reported to be lower in newly diagnosed patients than in healthy donors, and even lower in relapsed/refractory patients.

As a fraction of the sample, this clone is medium-sized (0.01 to 0.1%). The antigen it recognizes is unknown. No much larger clone is present one base from it, and per-base qualities are unavailable. Different DNA sequences within this sample yield the same CDR3. The sample's time point label, in plain terms: cycle 4 day 1 (C4D1), after more than five weeks of nivolumab. Every trial patient had relapsed after autologous stem cell transplantation, and cohorts A, B and C differed in prior brentuximab vedotin exposure. A total of over 55 patients with relapsed/refractory classical Hodgkin lymphoma made up the trial cohort, and each patient's best overall response was complete response, partial response or progressive disease. Trial patients were treated with single-agent nivolumab in the multi-cohort phase II CheckMate 205 trial. Best overall response was determined by an independent review committee according to the 2007 International Working Group response criteria. Trial PBMCs were collected just before the start of nivolumab (C1D1) and during therapy at cycle 2 day 1 and cycle 4 day 1. Peripheral blood was collected in 8 mL Vacutainer Cell Preparation Tubes, from which PBMCs were isolated by centrifugation and then cryopreserved.

From the cysteine through the phenylalanine, the CDR3 covers 13 amino acids. The DNA shown is the 39-base CDR3, in frame from base 1. For CDR1 and CDR2, the germline V gene lists SGDLS and YYNGEE. V lost 0 bases and J lost 4 bases; the stretch between them is 4 bases long. The Qiagen DNeasy kit was used to extract genomic DNA from unsorted PBMCs and from the negatively selected CD4+ and CD8+ fractions. Amplification of TCR beta CDR3 regions was done by immunoSEQ multiplex PCR with primers that anneal to V and J segments. Amplification bias was minimized using a synthetic immune receptor repertoire, and residual bias was removed computationally after sequencing. The published analysis was carried out like this. Custom Python scripts were used to quantify repertoire diversity as the Shannon entropy index. Unsorted, CD4+ and CD8+ repertoires were analyzed separately, except for combined analyses in which CD4+ and CD8+ sequences were merged in silico. A clone was considered expanded if an increase in frequency of at least 2-fold after treatment relative to C1D1 was found, and a pseudocount of 0.5 was applied to clones undetected at baseline. Clones with 0 or 1 copy at C1D1 were classified as singleton clones, and clones with 2 or more copies were classified as non-singleton clones. Clones expanded in unsorted samples were labelled as CD4+, CD8+ or unknown by matching protein sequences in sorted samples from the same patient. Wilcoxon tests were applied to paired samples to test diversity changes from C1D1 to C4D1. TCRdb mirrors the immuneACCESS table, restricted to in-frame sequences. Some clones are absent from its copies; in checked studies, under half trace to an unresolved V gene, and the reason for the others is unknown. D and trimming come from the DNA, and the V and J calls and clone size come from that table. Here the sample has 25,000 to 30,000 clones; around 80% occur a single time. The biggest ten clones account for around 15% of the sample.

Recombination connected TRBV9 to TRBJ2-2; the D gene cannot be resolved reliably. The sample consisted of peripheral blood mononuclear cells (PBMCs), taken before the fourth cycle of nivolumab. This clonotype was obtained from a human donor with classical Hodgkin lymphoma. The bases read TGTGCCAGCAGCGTAGGGGCCACCGGGGAGCTGTTTTTT. This codes for CASSVGATGELFF.